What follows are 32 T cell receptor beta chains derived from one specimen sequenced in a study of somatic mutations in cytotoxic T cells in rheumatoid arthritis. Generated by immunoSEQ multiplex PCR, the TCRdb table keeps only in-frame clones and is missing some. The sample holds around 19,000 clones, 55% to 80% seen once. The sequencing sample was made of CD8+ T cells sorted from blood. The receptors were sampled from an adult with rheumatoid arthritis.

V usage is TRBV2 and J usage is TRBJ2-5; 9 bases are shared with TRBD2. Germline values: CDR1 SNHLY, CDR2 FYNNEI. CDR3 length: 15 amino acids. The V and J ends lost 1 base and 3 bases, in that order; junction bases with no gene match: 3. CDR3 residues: CASSEELAGKETQYF. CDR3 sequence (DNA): TGTGCCAGCAGTGAAGAACTAGCGGGCAAAGAGACCCAGTACTTC.

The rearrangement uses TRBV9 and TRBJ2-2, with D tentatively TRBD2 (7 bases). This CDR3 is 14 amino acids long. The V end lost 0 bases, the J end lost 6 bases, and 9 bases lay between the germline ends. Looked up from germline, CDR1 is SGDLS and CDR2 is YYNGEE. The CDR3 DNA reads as TGTGCCAGCAGCGTAGGAGGGGGGGCCGGGGAGCTGTTTTTT. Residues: CASSVGGGAGELFF.

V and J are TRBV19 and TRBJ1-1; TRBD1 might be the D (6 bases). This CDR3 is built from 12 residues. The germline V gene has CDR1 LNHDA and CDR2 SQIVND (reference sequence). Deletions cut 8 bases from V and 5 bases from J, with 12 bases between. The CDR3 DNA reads TGTGCCAGTTCCTTGGGGACAACTGAAGCTTTCTTT. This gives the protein CASSLGTTEAFF.

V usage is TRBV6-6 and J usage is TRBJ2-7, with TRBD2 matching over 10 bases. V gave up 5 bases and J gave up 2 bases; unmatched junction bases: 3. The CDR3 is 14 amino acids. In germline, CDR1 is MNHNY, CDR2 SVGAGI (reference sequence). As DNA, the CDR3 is TGTGCCAGCAGTGTACTAGCGGGGACCTACGAGCAGTACTTC. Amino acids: CASSVLAGTYEQYF.

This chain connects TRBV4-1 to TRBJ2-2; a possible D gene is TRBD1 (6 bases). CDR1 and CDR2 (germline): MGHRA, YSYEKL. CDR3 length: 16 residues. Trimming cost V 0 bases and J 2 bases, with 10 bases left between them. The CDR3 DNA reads TGCGCCAGCAGCCAAGAGGAACAGGGAAACACCGGGGAGCTGTTTTTT. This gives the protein CASSQEEQGNTGELFF.

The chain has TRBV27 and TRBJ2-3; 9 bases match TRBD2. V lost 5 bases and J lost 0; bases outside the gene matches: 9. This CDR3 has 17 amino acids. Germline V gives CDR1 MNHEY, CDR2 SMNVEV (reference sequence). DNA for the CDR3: TGTGCCAGCAGTCGCCCCTATAGCGGGGGAAGCACAGATACGCAGTATTTT. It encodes CASSRPYSGGSTDTQYF.

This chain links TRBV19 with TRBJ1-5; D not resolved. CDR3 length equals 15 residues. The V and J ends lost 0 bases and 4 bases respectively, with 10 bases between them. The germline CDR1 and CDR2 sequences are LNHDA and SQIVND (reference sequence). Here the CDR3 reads CASSIENSLNQPQHF. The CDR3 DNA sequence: TGTGCCAGTAGTATAGAAAACAGCTTGAATCAGCCCCAGCATTTT.

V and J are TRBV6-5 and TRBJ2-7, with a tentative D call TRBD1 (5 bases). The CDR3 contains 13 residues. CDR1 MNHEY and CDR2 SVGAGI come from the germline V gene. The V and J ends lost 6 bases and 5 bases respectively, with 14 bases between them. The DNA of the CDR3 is TGTGCCAGCAGCCTACACAGGACGGACGAGCAGTACTTC. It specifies CASSLHRTDEQYF.

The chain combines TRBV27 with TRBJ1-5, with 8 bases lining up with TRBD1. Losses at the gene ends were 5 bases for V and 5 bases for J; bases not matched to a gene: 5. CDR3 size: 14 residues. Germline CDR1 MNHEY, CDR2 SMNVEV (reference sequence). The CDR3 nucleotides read TGTGCCAGCAGTCCCCAGGGGGCGGATCAGCCCCAGCATTTT. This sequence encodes CASSPQGADQPQHF.

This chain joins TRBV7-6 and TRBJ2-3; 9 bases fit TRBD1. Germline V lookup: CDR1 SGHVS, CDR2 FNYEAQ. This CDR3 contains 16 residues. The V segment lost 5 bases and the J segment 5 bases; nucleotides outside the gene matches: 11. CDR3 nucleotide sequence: TGTGCCAGCAGCGCCTCCGGGACAGGGATCGGAGATACGCAGTATTTT. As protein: CASSASGTGIGDTQYF.

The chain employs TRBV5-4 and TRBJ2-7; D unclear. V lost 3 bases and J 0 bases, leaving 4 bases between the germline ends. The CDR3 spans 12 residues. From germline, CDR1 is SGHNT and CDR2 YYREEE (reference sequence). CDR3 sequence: CASSSSSYEQYF. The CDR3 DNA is TGTGCCAGCAGCTCGAGCTCCTACGAGCAGTACTTC. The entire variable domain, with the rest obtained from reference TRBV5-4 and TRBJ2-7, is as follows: ETGVTQSPTHLIKTRGQQVTLRCSSQSGHNTVSWYQQALGQGPQFIFQYYREEENGRGNFPPRFSGLQFPNYSSELNVNALELDDSALYLCASSSSSYEQYFGPGTRLTVT.

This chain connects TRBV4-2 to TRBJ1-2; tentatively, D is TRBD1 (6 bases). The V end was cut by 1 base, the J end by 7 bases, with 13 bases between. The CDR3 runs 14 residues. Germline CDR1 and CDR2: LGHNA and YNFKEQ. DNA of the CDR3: TGTGCCAGCAGCCAAGCCTGGGACATGGGTGGCTACACCTTC. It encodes CASSQAWDMGGYTF.

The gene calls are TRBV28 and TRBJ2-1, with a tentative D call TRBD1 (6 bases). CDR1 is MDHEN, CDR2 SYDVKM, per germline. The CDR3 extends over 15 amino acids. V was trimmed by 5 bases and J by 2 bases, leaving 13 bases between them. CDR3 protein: CASSPDSPTYNEQFF. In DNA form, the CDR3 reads TGTGCCAGCAGTCCGGACAGCCCGACCTACAATGAGCAGTTCTTC.

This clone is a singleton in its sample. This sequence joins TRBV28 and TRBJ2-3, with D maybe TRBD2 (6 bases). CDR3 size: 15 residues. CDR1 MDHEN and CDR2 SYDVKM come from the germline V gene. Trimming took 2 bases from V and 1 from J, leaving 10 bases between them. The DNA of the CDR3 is TGTGCCAGCAGTTTACTCGCGGGGCGCACAGATACGCAGTATTTT. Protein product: CASSLLAGRTDTQYF.

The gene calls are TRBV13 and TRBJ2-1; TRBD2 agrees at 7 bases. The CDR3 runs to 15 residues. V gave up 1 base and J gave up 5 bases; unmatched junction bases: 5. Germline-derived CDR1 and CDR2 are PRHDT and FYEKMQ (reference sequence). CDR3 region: CASSLVGTTNNEQFF. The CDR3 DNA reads TGTGCCAGCAGCTTAGTCGGGACTACAAACAATGAGCAGTTCTTC.

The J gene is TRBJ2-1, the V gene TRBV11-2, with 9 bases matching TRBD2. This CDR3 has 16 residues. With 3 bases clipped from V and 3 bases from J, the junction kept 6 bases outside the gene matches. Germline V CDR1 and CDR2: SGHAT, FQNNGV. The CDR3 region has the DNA TGTGCCAGCAGCTTTTCTAGCGGGGCCTTCTACAATGAGCAGTTCTTC. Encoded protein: CASSFSSGAFYNEQFF.

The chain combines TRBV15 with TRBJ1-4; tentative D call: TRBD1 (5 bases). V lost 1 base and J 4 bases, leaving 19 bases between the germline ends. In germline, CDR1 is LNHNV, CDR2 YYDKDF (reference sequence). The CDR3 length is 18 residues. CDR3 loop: CATSRVPGKGLGNEKLFF. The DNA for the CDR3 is TGTGCCACCAGCAGAGTTCCAGGGAAGGGTTTGGGTAATGAAAAACTGTTTTTT.

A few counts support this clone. The CDR3 reads CASSFRSNTGELFF. As DNA, the CDR3 is TGTGCCAGCAGTTTTCGGAGTAACACCGGGGAGCTGTTTTTT. V usage is TRBV28 and J usage is TRBJ2-2; no clear D gene. This CDR3 contains 14 residues. With 3 bases removed from V and 2 bases from J, the gap between germline ends came to 7 bases. CDR1 MDHEN and CDR2 SYDVKM come from the germline V gene.

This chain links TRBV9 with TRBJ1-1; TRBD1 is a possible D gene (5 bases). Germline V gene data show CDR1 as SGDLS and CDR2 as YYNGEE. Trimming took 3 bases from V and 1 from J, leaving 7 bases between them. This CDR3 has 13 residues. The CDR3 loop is CASSAGGNTEAFF. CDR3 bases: TGTGCCAGCAGCGCGGGGGGGAACACTGAAGCTTTCTTT.

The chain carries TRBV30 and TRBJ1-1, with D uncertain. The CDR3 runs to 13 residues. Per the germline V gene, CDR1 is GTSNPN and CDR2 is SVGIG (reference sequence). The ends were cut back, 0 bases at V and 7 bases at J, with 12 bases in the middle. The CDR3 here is CAWSVSRLSEAFF. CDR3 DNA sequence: TGTGCCTGGAGTGTATCGCGGCTCAGTGAAGCTTTCTTT.

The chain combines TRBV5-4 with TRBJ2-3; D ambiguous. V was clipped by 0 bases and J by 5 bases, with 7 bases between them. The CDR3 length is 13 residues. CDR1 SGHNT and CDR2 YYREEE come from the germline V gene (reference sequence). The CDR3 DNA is TGTGCCAGCAGCTTGGTAGAGGTAGATACGCAGTATTTT. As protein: CASSLVEVDTQYF. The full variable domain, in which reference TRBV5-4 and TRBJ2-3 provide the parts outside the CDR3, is ETGVTQSPTHLIKTRGQQVTLRCSSQSGHNTVSWYQQALGQGPQFIFQYYREEENGRGNFPPRFSGLQFPNYSSELNVNALELDDSALYLCASSLVEVDTQYFGPGTRLTVL.

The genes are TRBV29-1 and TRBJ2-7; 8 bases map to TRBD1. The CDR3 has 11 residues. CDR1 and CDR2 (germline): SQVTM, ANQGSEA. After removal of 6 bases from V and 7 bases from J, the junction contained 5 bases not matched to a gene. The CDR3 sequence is CSVDRGTEQYF. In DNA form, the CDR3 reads TGCAGCGTAGACAGGGGTACTGAGCAGTACTTC.

The DNA for the CDR3 is TGTGCCAGCAGTATAATAGGGGGCACTGAAGCTTTCTTT. This sequence encodes CASSIIGGTEAFF. The gene calls are TRBV27 and TRBJ1-1; possible D gene TRBD1, 6 bases. This CDR3 contains 13 residues. The V end was cut by 5 bases, the J end by 4 bases, with 11 bases between. CDR1 MNHEY and CDR2 SMNVEV come from the germline V gene (reference sequence).

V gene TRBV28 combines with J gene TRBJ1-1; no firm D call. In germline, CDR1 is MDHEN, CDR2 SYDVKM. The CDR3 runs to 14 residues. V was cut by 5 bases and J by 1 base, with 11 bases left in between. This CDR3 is CASSPDIANTEAFF. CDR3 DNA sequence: TGTGCCAGCAGTCCAGACATTGCGAACACTGAAGCTTTCTTT.

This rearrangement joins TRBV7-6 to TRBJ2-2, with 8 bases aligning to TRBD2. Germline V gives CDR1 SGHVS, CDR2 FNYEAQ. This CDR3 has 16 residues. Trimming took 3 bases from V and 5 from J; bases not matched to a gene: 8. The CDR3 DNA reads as TGTGCCAGCAGCTTGACCGGGGGGGTGTTAACCGGGGAGCTGTTTTTT. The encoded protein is CASSLTGGVLTGELFF. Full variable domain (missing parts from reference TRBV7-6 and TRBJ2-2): GAGVSQSPRYKVTKRGQDVALRCDPISGHVSLYWYRQALGQGPEFLTYFNYEAQQDKSGLPNDRFSAERPEGSISTLTIQRTEQRDSAMYRCASSLTGGVLTGELFFGEGSRLTVL.

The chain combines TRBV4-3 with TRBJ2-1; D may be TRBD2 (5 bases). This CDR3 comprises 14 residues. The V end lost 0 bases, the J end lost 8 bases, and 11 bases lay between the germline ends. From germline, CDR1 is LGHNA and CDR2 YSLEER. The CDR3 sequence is CASSQDFAGYEQFF. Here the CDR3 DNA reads TGCGCCAGCAGCCAAGATTTTGCGGGCTATGAGCAGTTCTTC.

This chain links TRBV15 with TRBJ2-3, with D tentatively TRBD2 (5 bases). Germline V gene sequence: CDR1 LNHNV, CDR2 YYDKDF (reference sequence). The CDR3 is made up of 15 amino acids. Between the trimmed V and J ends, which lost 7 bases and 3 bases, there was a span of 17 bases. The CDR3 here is CATTPRVTNTDTQYF. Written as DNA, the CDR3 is TGTGCCACCACCCCGCGGGTCACGAATACAGATACGCAGTATTTT.

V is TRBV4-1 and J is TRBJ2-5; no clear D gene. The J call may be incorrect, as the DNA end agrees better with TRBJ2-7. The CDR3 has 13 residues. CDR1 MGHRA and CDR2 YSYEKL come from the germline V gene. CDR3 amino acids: CASSLARSYEQYF. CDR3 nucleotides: TGCGCCAGCAGCCTCGCCAGGTCTTACGAGCAGTACTTC.

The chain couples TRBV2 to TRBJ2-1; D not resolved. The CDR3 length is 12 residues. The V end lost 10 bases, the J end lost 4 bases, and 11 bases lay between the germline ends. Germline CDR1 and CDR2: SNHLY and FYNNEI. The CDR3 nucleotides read TGTGCCACCGACGGTGGATACAATGAGCAGTTCTTC. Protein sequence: CATDGGYNEQFF.

In nucleotides, the CDR3 is TGTGCCAGCAGTTACGGGGCAGGGGGGTTGACCGGGGAGCTGTTTTTT. Amino acids: CASSYGAGGLTGELFF. The V call is TRBV6-5, the J call TRBJ2-2; D may be TRBD1 (7 bases). Germline-derived CDR1 and CDR2 are MNHEY and SVGAGI. This CDR3 has 16 amino acids. V lost 2 bases and J lost 5, with 15 bases in between.

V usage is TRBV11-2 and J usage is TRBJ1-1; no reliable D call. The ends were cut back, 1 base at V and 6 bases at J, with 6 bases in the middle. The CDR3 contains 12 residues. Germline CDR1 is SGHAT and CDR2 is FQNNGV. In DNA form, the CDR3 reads TGTGCCAGCAGCTTAGTTGGGCCTGAAGCTTTCTTT. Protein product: CASSLVGPEAFF. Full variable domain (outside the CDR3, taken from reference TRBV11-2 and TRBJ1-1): EAGVAQSPRYKIIEKRQSVAFWCNPISGHATLYWYQQILGQGPKLLIQFQNNGVVDDSQLPKDRFSAERLKGVDSTLKIQPAKLEDSAVYLCASSLVGPEAFFGQGTRLTVV.

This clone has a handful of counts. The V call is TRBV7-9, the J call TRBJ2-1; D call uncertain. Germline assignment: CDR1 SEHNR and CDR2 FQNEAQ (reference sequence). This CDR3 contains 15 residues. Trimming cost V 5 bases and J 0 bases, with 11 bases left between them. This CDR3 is CASSEHLNSYNEQFF. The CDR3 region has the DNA TGTGCCAGCAGCGAACACCTAAACTCCTACAATGAGCAGTTCTTC.